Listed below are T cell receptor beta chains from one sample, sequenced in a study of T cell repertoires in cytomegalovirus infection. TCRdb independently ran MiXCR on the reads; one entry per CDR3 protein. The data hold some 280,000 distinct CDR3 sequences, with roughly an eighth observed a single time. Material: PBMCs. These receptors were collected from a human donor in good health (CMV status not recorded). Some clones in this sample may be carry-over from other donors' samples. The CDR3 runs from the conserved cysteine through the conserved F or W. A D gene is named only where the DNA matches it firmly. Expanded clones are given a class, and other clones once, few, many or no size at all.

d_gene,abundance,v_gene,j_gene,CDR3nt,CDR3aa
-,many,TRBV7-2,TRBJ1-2,TGTGCCAGCAGCACTCGGGGAGGGGCGATAGGCTACACCTTC,CASSTRGGAIGYTF
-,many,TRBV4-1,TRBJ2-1,TGCGCCAGCAGTCTAGAACCGTGGGATGAGCAGTTCTTC,CASSLEPWDEQFF
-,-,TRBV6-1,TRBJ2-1,TGTGCCAGCAGTGAAAATGGCCCGGGGCTCTTC,CASSENGPGLF
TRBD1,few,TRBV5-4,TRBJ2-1,TGTGCCAGCAGCTCCCGGGACAGGGCTTACAATGAGCAGTTCTTC,CASSSRDRAYNEQFF
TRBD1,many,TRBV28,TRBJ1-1,TGTGCCAGCAGTGCTCCGGGACAGGACACTGAAGCTTTCTTT,CASSAPGQDTEAFF
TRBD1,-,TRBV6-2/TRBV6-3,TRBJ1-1,TGTGCCAGCAGCCCCGGGACAGGGCACACTGAAGCTTTCTTT,CASSPGTGHTEAFF
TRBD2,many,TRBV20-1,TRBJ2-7,TGCAGTGCCAGGGGTCTAGCGGGGTACGAGCAGTACTTC,CSARGLAGYEQYF
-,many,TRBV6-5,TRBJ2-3,TGTGCCAGCAGTAGGAGCCCAGATACGCAGTATTTT,CASSRSPDTQYF
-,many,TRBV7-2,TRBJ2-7,TGTGCCAGCAGCTTAAGGTCGTCAGGTCTCGAGCAGTACTTC,CASSLRSSGLEQYF
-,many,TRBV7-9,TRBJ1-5,TGTGCCAGCAGAGACAGTGCAAATCAGCCCCAGCATTTT,CASRDSANQPQHF
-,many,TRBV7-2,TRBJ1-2,TGTGCCAGCAGCTTACCAGGGCGCGGCTACACCTTC,CASSLPGRGYTF
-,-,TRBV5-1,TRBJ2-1,TGCGCCAGCAGCTGGGGGCGCTTGGCCTACAATGAGCAGTTCTTC,CASSWGRLAYNEQFF
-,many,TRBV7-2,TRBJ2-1,TGTGCCAGCAGCCCCACGTCTTACAATGAGCAGTTCTTC,CASSPTSYNEQFF
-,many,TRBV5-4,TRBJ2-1,TGTGCCAGCAGCTTAGGCGGGCTGTCCTACAATGAGCAGTTCTTC,CASSLGGLSYNEQFF
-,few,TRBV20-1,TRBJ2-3,TGCAGTGCCCGGTCAGCCGAGACTAGGTCTTACACAGATACGCAGTATTTT,CSARSAETRSYTDTQYF
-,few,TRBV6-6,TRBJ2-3,TGTGCCAGCAGGTTTCACGGGGAAGTGGCAGATACGCAGTATTTT,CASRFHGEVADTQYF
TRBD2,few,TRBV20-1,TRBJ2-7,TGCAGTGCTAGACCTAGCGGGAGAGGGGACGAGCAGTACTTC,CSARPSGRGDEQYF
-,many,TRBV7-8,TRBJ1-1,TGTGCCAGCAGCTTAGGAGGTTTGAGGAACACTGAAGCTTTCTTT,CASSLGGLRNTEAFF
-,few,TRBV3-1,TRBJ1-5,TGTGCCAGCAGCCAAGAAGACAGCAATCAGCCCCAGCATTTT,CASSQEDSNQPQHF
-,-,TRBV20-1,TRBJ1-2,TGCAGTGCTAGCCCAGCGATGGGAGGCTATGGCTACACCTTC,CSASPAMGGYGYTF
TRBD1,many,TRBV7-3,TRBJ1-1,TGTGCCAGCAGCTTATCAGGGGGCGCGAACACTGAAGCTTTCTTT,CASSLSGGANTEAFF
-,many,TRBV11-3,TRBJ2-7,TGTGCCAGCAGCTTAGTCGTAGGAGGCGAGCAGTACTTC,CASSLVVGGEQYF
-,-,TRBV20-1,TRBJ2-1,TGCAGTGCTAGTGCTAGCTCCTACAATGAGCAGTTCTTC,CSASASSYNEQFF
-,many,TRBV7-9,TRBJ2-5,TGTGCCAGCAGCTTGAATAAGGGGGACCAGTACTTC,CASSLNKGDQYF
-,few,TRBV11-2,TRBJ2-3,TGTGCCAGCAGCTTTAGGGGCCGATTGGGGGATACGCAGTATTTT,CASSFRGRLGDTQYF
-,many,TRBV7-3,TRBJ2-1,TGTGCCAGCAGCTTGGGGCCCCCTAGCAATGAGCAGTTCTTC,CASSLGPPSNEQFF
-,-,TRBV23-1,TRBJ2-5,TGCGCCAGCAGTCAATCAGGAGGGCAGGAGACCCAGTACTTC,CASSQSGGQETQYF
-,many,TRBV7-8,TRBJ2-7,TGTGCCAGCAGCTTCATGCGGTTCGGCAGGACGGGTTCCTACGAGCAGTACTTC,CASSFMRFGRTGSYEQYF
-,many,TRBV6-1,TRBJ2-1,TGTGCCAGCAGTGGCTCTGCGGGGATGGGTTCCGATGAGCAGTTCTTC,CASSGSAGMGSDEQFF
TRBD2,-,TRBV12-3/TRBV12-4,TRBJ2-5,TGTGCCAGCAGTTACCCTCGGACTAGCGGGAGCCTGGTGGAAGAGACCCAGTACTTC,CASSYPRTSGSLVEETQYF
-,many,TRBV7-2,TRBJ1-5,TGTGCCAGCAGCTTAGCAAGTCAGCCCCAGCATTTT,CASSLASQPQHF
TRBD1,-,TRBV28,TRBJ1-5,TGTGCCAGCGAGATCCCGGGACAGGGAGAGCAGCCCCAGCATTTT,CASEIPGQGEQPQHF
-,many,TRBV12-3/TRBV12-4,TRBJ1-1,TGTGCCAGCAGTTTCAGTAGGACTGAAGCTTTCTTT,CASSFSRTEAFF
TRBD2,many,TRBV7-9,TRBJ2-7,TGTGCCAGCAGCCCCCGGGACTACTACGAGCAGTACTTC,CASSPRDYYEQYF
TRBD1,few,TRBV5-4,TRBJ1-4,TGTGCCAGCACCCGACAGGGAGAAAAACTGTTTTTT,CASTRQGEKLFF
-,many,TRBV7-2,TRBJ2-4,TGTGCCAGTAAGCTTCGGGCCAAAAACATTCAGTACTTC,CASKLRAKNIQYF
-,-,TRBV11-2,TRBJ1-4,TGTGCCAGCAGCTTCAGGGCTGAAAAACTGTTTTTT,CASSFRAEKLFF
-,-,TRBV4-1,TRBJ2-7,TGCGCCAGCAGCCAAGTTGGGCAGTACGAGCAGTACTTC,CASSQVGQYEQYF
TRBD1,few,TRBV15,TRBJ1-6,TGTGCCACCAGCAGAGGGGGGGACAGGGGGTTTAATTCACCCCTCCACTTT,CATSRGGDRGFNSPLHF
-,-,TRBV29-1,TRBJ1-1,TGCAGCGGACGAGGGGTGAACACTGAAGCTTTCTTT,CSGRGVNTEAFF
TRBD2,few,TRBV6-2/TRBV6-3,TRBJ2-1,TGTGCCAGCAGTTACTCGCTCGGGAGGGGTAATGAGCAGTTCTTC,CASSYSLGRGNEQFF
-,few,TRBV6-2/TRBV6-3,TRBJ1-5,TGTGCCAGCACCCCCGACATGTCAAAGCAGCCCCAGCATTTT,CASTPDMSKQPQHF
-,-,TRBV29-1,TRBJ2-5,TGCAGCGTGGACCTCACACTTGGGGAGACCCAGTACTTC,CSVDLTLGETQYF
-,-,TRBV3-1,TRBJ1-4,TGTGCCAGCAGCCAAGGGGATGGACCGACTAATGAAAAACTGTTTTTT,CASSQGDGPTNEKLFF
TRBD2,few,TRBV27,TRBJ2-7,TGTGCCAGCAGAACTAGCGGGGGGAACGAGCAGTACTTC,CASRTSGGNEQYF
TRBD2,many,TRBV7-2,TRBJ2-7,TGTGCCAGCAGCATTGGGACTAGCGGCTTTTACGAGCAGTACTTC,CASSIGTSGFYEQYF
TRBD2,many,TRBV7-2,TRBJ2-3,TGTGCCAGCAGCCCGCCCTCCCCGGGACTAGCGGGAGATGAAGATACGCAGTATTTT,CASSPPSPGLAGDEDTQYF
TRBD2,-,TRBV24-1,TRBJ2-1,TGTGCCACCAGTGCTTTCGGGAGGAGCAATGAGCAGTTCTTC,CATSAFGRSNEQFF
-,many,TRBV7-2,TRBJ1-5,TGTGCCAGCAGTCCCGTGGGGGGTGGCAATCAGCCCCAGCATTTT,CASSPVGGGNQPQHF
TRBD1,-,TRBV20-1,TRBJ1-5,TGCAGTGCTAGAACGGACAGGGCGATTCAGCCCCAGCATTTT,CSARTDRAIQPQHF
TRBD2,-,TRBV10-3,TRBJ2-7,TGTGCCATCAGGGGTAGCGGGAGCTCCTACGAGCAGTACTTC,CAIRGSGSSYEQYF
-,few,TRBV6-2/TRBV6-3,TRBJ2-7,TGTGCCAGCGGGTTCTACGAGCAGTACTTC,CASGFYEQYF